This TCR beta chain was found in a study of CD8+ T cells in alopecia areata. Across the study: A regimen of oral tofacitinib, 5 to 10 mg twice daily, was given to treated patients.

This CDR3 region has 11 residues. Trimming shortened V by 7 bases and J by 6 bases, and 7 bases separated the two germline ends. In germline, CDR1 is SGDLS, CDR2 YYNGEE. TCR sequencing used cDNA made by reverse transcription of extracted RNA. Using immunoSEQ multiplex PCR, the repertoire was profiled, and TCRdb retains in-frame clones only, with some absent. The table shows 150,000 or so clones, with approximately 65% occurring only once. The origin of this receptor is a human donor with alopecia areata. The chain couples TRBV9 to TRBJ2-2; D is unclear. The specimen was CD8+ T cells sorted from blood, collected at week 0. CDR3 protein: CASEWAGELFF. The CDR3 coding sequence is TGTGCCAGCGAATGGGCCGGGGAGCTGTTTTTT.